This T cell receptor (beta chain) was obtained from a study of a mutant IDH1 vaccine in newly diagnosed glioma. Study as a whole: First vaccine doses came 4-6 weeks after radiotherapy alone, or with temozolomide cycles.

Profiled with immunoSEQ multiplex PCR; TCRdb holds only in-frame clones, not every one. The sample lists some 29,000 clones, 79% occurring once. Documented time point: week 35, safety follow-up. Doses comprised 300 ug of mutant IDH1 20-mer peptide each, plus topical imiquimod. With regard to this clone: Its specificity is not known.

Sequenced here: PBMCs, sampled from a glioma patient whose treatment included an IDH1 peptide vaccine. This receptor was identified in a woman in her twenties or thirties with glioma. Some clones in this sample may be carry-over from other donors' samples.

The CDR3 DNA sequence: TGTGCCAGCAGTCTAGGGAGTGCCGGGGAGCTGTTTTTT. Protein product: CASSLGSAGELFF. This sequence joins TRBV9 and TRBJ2-2, with D possibly TRBD2 on 5 matching bases. CDR3 length: 13 amino acids. V lost 5 bases and J lost 6, with 11 bases in between. Germline CDR1 is SGDLS and CDR2 is YYNGEE. The whole variable domain, filled in from reference TRBV9 and TRBJ2-2, reads DSGVTQTPKHLITATGQRVTLRCSPRSGDLSVYWYQQSLDQGLQFLIQYYNGEERAKGNILERFSAQQFPDLHSELNLSSLELGDSALYFCASSLGSAGELFFGEGSRLTVL.